One sample yielded the 30 T cell receptor beta chains listed below, sequenced in a study of regulatory T cells in long-lasting Graves disease. The time point is: newly diagnosed GD, antithyroid drugs for less than 3 months. TCR sequences were obtained from RNA taken from PBMCs. The TCR beta library used iRepertoire HTBI primers with Arm-PCR amplification of CDR3. TCRdb passed the multiplex PCR reads through MiXCR, listing each CDR3 protein once. Here the sample spans roughly 420,000 distinct CDR3 sequences, around 15% being singletons. The source material was peripheral blood mononuclear cells (PBMCs), sampled at new diagnosis, from a patient treated with antithyroid drugs. The receptors shown here come from a female donor with Graves disease.

This clonotype was seen once. The rearrangement links TRBV6-4 to TRBJ2-3, with D uncertain. Germline V lookup: CDR1 MRHNA, CDR2 SNTAGT. The CDR3 spans 16 residues. V lost 0 bases and J 0 bases, leaving 10 bases between the germline ends. This CDR3 reads CASSDSLVFSTDTQYF. CDR3 in DNA: TGTGCCAGCAGTGACTCGTTGGTGTTTAGCACAGATACGCAGTATTTT.

This clonotype was recorded at least ten times. CDR3 residues: CSARANREGGTDTQYF. CDR3 bases: TGCAGTGCTAGAGCAAACAGGGAAGGAGGGACAGATACGCAGTATTTT. V gene TRBV20-1 combines with J gene TRBJ2-3; D assignment may be TRBD1 or TRBD2 (6 bases each). Germline CDR1 reads DFQATT; CDR2 reads SNEGSKA (reference sequence). The CDR3 spans 16 residues. Trimming removed 1 base from V and 3 bases from J, with 17 bases in between.

The rearrangement uses TRBV19 and TRBJ1-3; no definite D call. The CDR3 consists of 15 residues. V was shortened by 7 bases and J by 2 bases, with 15 bases between the two germline ends. Germline loops: CDR1 LNHDA, CDR2 SQIVND (reference sequence). This CDR3 is CASTNRAKTGNTIYF. As DNA, the CDR3 is TGTGCCAGTACCAACCGGGCCAAAACTGGAAACACCATATATTTT. Full variable domain (missing parts from reference TRBV19 and TRBJ1-3): DGGITQSPKYLFRKEGQNVTLSCEQNLNHDAMYWYRQDPGQGLRLIYYSQIVNDFQKGDIAEGYSVSREKKESFPLTVTSAQKNPTAFYLCASTNRAKTGNTIYFGEGSWLTVV.

Notes on this clonotype: One base away lies a much larger clone, so this may be a sequencing read error. CDR3 coding DNA: TGTGCCAGCAGTGAAAGATGGGGACAGGGGGCGGGGGGTCAGCCCCAGCATTTT. It translates to CASSERWGQGAGGQPQHF. This sequence joins TRBV6-1 and TRBJ1-5; 12 bases agree with TRBD1. V gave up 2 bases and J gave up 6 bases; unmatched junction bases: 11. In germline, CDR1 is MNHNS, CDR2 SASEGT. The CDR3 length is 18 residues.

This clonotype occurred many times. The chain uses TRBV7-8 and TRBJ2-1, with 9 bases aligning to TRBD1. The CDR3 is 15 amino acids. J was trimmed by 7 bases and V by 4 bases; bases with no gene match: 8. Germline lookup yields CDR1 SGHVS and CDR2 FQNEAQ. The CDR3 DNA sequence: TGTGCCAGCAGCTACGGACAGGGGCGTGGGAATGAGCAGTTCTTC. The encoded protein is CASSYGQGRGNEQFF.

The V gene is TRBV12-3 or TRBV12-4, the J gene TRBJ1-1, with D unresolved. The CDR3 spans 17 residues. Trimming left V 8 bases short and J 2 bases short, with 24 bases between. As DNA, the CDR3 is TGTGCCAGCTCACCACGCATGCCGGCCGAAGGAAACACTGAAGCTTTCTTT. It is translated as CASSPRMPAEGNTEAFF.

This clonotype was seen ten or more times. CDR3 in DNA: TGTGCCAGCAGTGTGGACAGGGGCCCCGGGGAGCTGTTTTTT. Its protein is CASSVDRGPGELFF. V usage is TRBV27 and J usage is TRBJ2-2; 9 nucleotides agree with TRBD1. Losses at the gene ends were 5 bases for V and 6 bases for J; bases not matched to a gene: 4. The CDR3 runs 14 residues. Germline CDR1 is MNHEY and CDR2 is SMNVEV (reference sequence).

This clonotype was counted many times. CDR3 sequence reads: CAWSRGLAGDTQYF. In DNA, the CDR3 is TGTGCCTGGAGCCGCGGACTAGCGGGGGATACGCAGTATTTT. The rearrangement uses TRBV30 and TRBJ2-3; 12 nucleotides match TRBD2. Germline loops: CDR1 GTSNPN, CDR2 SVGIG (reference sequence). The length of the CDR3 is 14 residues. J gave up 6 bases and V 3 bases, and 4 bases lay outside the gene matches.

This chain connects TRBV15 to TRBJ2-1; no definite D call. This CDR3 has 16 residues. CDR1 is LNHNV and CDR2 is YYDKDF in the germline V gene (reference sequence). V was trimmed by 1 base and J by 2 bases, leaving 12 bases between them. The CDR3 sequence is CATSRGMGAAYNEQFF. In nucleotides, the CDR3 is TGTGCCACCAGCAGAGGCATGGGTGCCGCCTACAATGAGCAGTTCTTC.

The genes are TRBV16 and TRBJ2-1; no definite D call. CDR1 and CDR2 (germline): KGHSY, FQNENV. Trimming stripped 1 base from V and 9 bases from J, with 7 bases between. CDR3 size: 12 residues. In DNA, the CDR3 is TGTGCCAGCAGCCAATTGTTAGTTGAGCAGTTCTTC. Translation: CASSQLLVEQFF.

The chain couples TRBV3-1 to TRBJ1-4; D is unclear. Germline V gene lookup returns CDR1 LGHDT and CDR2 YNNKEL (reference sequence). Trimming removed 3 bases at V and 10 bases at J, with 9 bases between. The CDR3 runs to 12 residues. The CDR3 is CASSQGPVKLFF. The CDR3 DNA sequence: TGTGCCAGCAGCCAGGGCCCGGTAAAACTGTTTTTT. Based on the CDR3 plus reference TRBV3-1 and TRBJ1-4, the full variable domain is DTAVSQTPKYLVTQMGNDKSIKCEQNLGHDTMYWYKQDSKKFLKIMFSYNNKELIINETVPNRFSPKSPDKAHLNLHINSLELGDSAVYFCASSQGPVKLFFGSGTQLSVL.

This clonotype was found many times. The V gene is TRBV24-1, the J gene TRBJ2-3; 8 nucleotides agree with TRBD2. Unmatched junction bases numbered 11, after V lost 4 bases and J lost 0 bases. Germline V gives CDR1 KGHDR, CDR2 SFDVKD. The CDR3 loop spans 18 amino acids. CDR3 protein: CATSDGGGLWTSTDTQYF. CDR3 DNA: TGTGCCACCAGTGACGGCGGGGGGCTTTGGACTAGCACAGATACGCAGTATTTT.

Worth noting for this clonotype: A clone one base away is much larger, so this may be a read error. The V gene is TRBV7-3, the J gene TRBJ2-5; D possibly uses TRBD1 or TRBD2 (7 bases each). Looked up from germline, CDR1 is SGHTA and CDR2 is FQGTGA. The CDR3 spans 14 residues. V gave up 1 base and J gave up 9 bases, with 15 bases separating them. The CDR3 coding sequence is TGTGCCAGCAGCTTAAGACCAGGGGGGGAGGCCCAGTACTTC. Translating it yields CASSLRPGGEAQYF.

The sample holds many counts of this clonotype. The V and J genes are TRBV29-1 and TRBJ2-3, with TRBD2 matching over 10 bases. V dropped 4 bases and J dropped 2; count of bases not matched to a gene: 3. Germline CDR1 reads SQVTM; CDR2 reads ANQGSEA. This CDR3 comprises 14 residues. CDR3 loop: CSVGTSGTTDTQYF. The CDR3 DNA reads as TGCAGCGTTGGCACTAGCGGGACCACAGATACGCAGTATTTT.

In the case of this clonotype: An end of the junction differs from the germline gene, which may be a read error. The rearrangement joins TRBV6-9 to TRBJ2-7; 9 bases fit TRBD1. The CDR3 runs 17 residues. The germline gives CDR1 MNHGY, CDR2 SVAAGI. CDR3 nucleotide sequence: TGCGCCAGCAGCACGGGACAGGGCAGAGGGGGTTCCTACGAGCAGTACTTC. It codes for CASSTGQGRGGSYEQYF.

To note about this clonotype: This could be a read error, since a much larger clone is one nucleotide away. V gene TRBV3-1 combines with J gene TRBJ2-1, with TRBD2 matching over 7 bases. Germline CDR1 reads LGHDT; CDR2 reads YNNKEL (reference sequence). The CDR3 contains 14 residues. Unmatched junction bases numbered 9, after V lost 1 base and J lost 12 bases. CDR3 sequence reads: CASSQVAGAGGQFF. DNA for the CDR3: TGTGCCAGCAGCCAAGTGGCGGGAGCAGGTGGGCAGTTCTTC.

This clonotype ranks as medium-sized. The chain has TRBV11-2 and TRBJ2-1; 9 nucleotides align to TRBD2. Germline-derived CDR1 and CDR2 are SGHAT and FQNNGV. The ends lost 0 bases at V and 9 bases at J; junction bases unmatched: 9. The CDR3 has 16 amino acids. The CDR3 bases are TGTGCCAGCAGCTTAGAACTGCGGGGGGGCCTTAGTGAGCAGTTCTTC. Its translation: CASSLELRGGLSEQFF.

Only a few counts were recorded for this clonotype. V gene TRBV6-5 combines with J gene TRBJ2-5; D unclear. In germline, CDR1 is MNHEY, CDR2 SVGAGI. The V end was cut by 0 bases, the J end by 1 base, with 6 bases between. CDR3 length: 14 amino acids. The CDR3 loop reads CASSYSNIQETQYF. The CDR3 region has the DNA TGTGCCAGCAGTTACTCCAACATCCAAGAGACCCAGTACTTC.

There are many counts of this clonotype. The CDR3 DNA reads TGTGCCAGCAGGGGGGGAGCAGGGAGCTCCTACGAGCAGTACTTC. It is translated as CASRGGAGSSYEQYF. The J gene is TRBJ2-7, the V gene TRBV28, with D maybe TRBD2 (6 bases). The CDR3 contains 15 residues. Per germline, CDR1 MDHEN and CDR2 SYDVKM. V was pared by 6 bases and J by 0 bases, with 15 bases between.

This clonotype was counted ten times or more. The chain joins TRBV29-1 to TRBJ2-1; TRBD2 matches 10 bases. V lost 4 bases and J lost 5; bases outside the gene matches: 2. This CDR3 region has 13 residues. Germline V lookup: CDR1 SQVTM, CDR2 ANQGSEA. CDR3 sequence reads: CSVGTSGNNEQFF. The CDR3 nucleotides are TGCAGCGTTGGGACTAGCGGAAACAATGAGCAGTTCTTC.

This clonotype has at least ten counts. The chain employs TRBV7-6 and TRBJ2-7; D is tentatively TRBD1 or TRBD2 (5 bases each). The CDR3 consists of 17 residues. V lost 0 bases to trimming and J lost 1 base, with 16 bases between them. CDR1 and CDR2 from the germline V gene are SGHVS and FNYEAQ. CDR3 in amino acids: CASSLAEGTTTSYEQYF. In DNA, the CDR3 is TGTGCCAGCAGCTTAGCTGAGGGGACCACCACATCCTACGAGCAGTACTTC. Full variable domain (remainder filled in from reference TRBV7-6 and TRBJ2-7): GAGVSQSPRYKVTKRGQDVALRCDPISGHVSLYWYRQALGQGPEFLTYFNYEAQQDKSGLPNDRFSAERPEGSISTLTIQRTEQRDSAMYRCASSLAEGTTTSYEQYFGPGTRLTVT.

The CDR3 nucleotides are TGTGCCAGCAGTCCTCGAAGAGACAGGGGCGAGCAGTACTTC. The encoded protein is CASSPRRDRGEQYF. The genes are TRBV7-8 and TRBJ2-7, with 8 bases matching TRBD1. The V segment lost 6 bases and the J segment 6 bases; nucleotides outside the gene matches: 10. CDR3 length: 14 residues. Germline V gene sequence: CDR1 SGHVS, CDR2 FQNEAQ.

At least ten counts were recorded for this clonotype. The chain combines TRBV13 with TRBJ2-3; 7 nucleotides line up with TRBD1. The V gene end was trimmed by 5 bases and the J gene end by 2 bases; junction bases not matched to a gene: 13. CDR1 is PRHDT, CDR2 FYEKMQ, per germline (reference sequence). This CDR3 comprises 17 residues. CDR3 region: CASSTAHGDRDTDTQYF. CDR3 coding DNA: TGTGCCAGCAGCACCGCCCATGGCGACAGGGACACAGATACGCAGTATTTT.

This chain links TRBV12-3 or TRBV12-4 with TRBJ2-2; 13 positions agree with TRBD2. V shed 4 bases and J 7 bases; nucleotides not matched to a gene: 6. The CDR3 length is 16 residues. In nucleotides, the CDR3 is TGTGCCAGCAGTTCACTAGCGGGAGGGCCTGACGGGGAGCTGTTTTTT. It yields the protein CASSSLAGGPDGELFF.

The table lists this clonotype with a few counts. The chain uses TRBV12-3 or TRBV12-4 and TRBJ1-3; a weak D match, TRBD1 (5 bases). The CDR3 runs 15 residues. V was cut by 2 bases and J by 1 base, with 9 bases left in between. The CDR3: CASSLTGTSGNTIYF. In nucleotides, the CDR3 is TGTGCCAGCAGTTTAACGGGGACTTCTGGAAACACCATATATTTT.

This clonotype appeared many times. The V gene is TRBV14, the J gene TRBJ1-2; perhaps TRBD1 as D (5 bases). CDR1 and CDR2 (germline): SGHDN, FVKESK. This CDR3 contains 13 residues. Trimming removed 1 base from V and 7 bases from J, with 10 bases in between. In nucleotides, the CDR3 is TGTGCCAGCAGCCAAGGTCGGGGCGGTGGCTACACCTTC. It specifies CASSQGRGGGYTF.

This clonotype was observed many times. The CDR3 loop is CASSLIWTGYSEKLFF. As DNA, the CDR3 is TGTGCCAGCAGTTTAATATGGACAGGGTACAGTGAAAAACTGTTTTTT. This sequence joins TRBV12-3 or TRBV12-4 and TRBJ1-4, with 8 bases matching TRBD1. Trimming at V came to 2 bases and at J to 7 bases, leaving 9 bases not matched to a gene. This CDR3 comprises 16 residues.

This clonotype came up a few times. CDR3 sequence (DNA): TGTGCCAGCAGCGCAGGGGGCGTGGGGTATGGCTACACCTTC. This sequence encodes CASSAGGVGYGYTF. This chain joins TRBV27 and TRBJ1-2, with 8 bases fitting TRBD1. Germline V gene sequence: CDR1 MNHEY, CDR2 SMNVEV (reference sequence). After removal of 6 bases from V and 5 bases from J, the junction contained 8 bases not matched to a gene. The CDR3 spans 14 residues.

This clonotype has a count of ten or more. The V call is TRBV5-6, the J call TRBJ1-1; D call uncertain. Germline V gene data show CDR1 as SGHDT and CDR2 as YYEEEE. The ends were cut back, 4 bases at V and 10 bases at J, with 20 bases in the middle. The CDR3 is 14 residues long. The CDR3 region has the DNA TGTGCCAGCAGCCAAATCAGCCCGGGGAATCGAGCTTTCTTT. It encodes CASSQISPGNRAFF.

This clonotype appeared a few times. This chain uses TRBV11-2 with TRBJ1-2; 11 bases agree with TRBD1. The V gene's germline CDR1 is SGHAT and CDR2 FQNNGV. J was trimmed by 6 bases and V by 2 bases; bases with no gene match: 8. CDR3 length equals 16 residues. The CDR3 here is CASSLRTGGASDGYTF. For the CDR3, the DNA is TGTGCCAGCAGCTTAAGGACAGGGGGCGCATCGGATGGCTACACCTTC.